This TCR beta chain was captured by sequencing in a study of blood T cell repertoires in COVID-19. CDR1 ENHRY and CDR2 SYGVKD come from the germline V gene. The CDR3 consists of 14 residues. V gave up 4 bases and J gave up 1 base, with 11 bases separating them. The repertoire was sequenced with immunoSEQ multiplex PCR; TCRdb's copy has only in-frame clones and lacks some. The sample yields around 130,000 clones, 88% seen once. The TCR was taken from a man between 65 and 80 years old with active COVID-19. This sequence joins TRBV10-3 and TRBJ2-7; the D gene is possibly TRBD1 (6 bases). Material: peripheral blood. The CDR3 protein is CAISVQGRSYEQYF. In nucleotides, the CDR3 is TGTGCCATCAGTGTCCAGGGGCGGTCCTACGAGCAGTACTTC.